This T cell receptor beta chain was sequenced in a study of liver allograft versus peripheral blood T cells. Study as a whole: Comparative analysis was performed on T cell receptor repertoires from transplanted livers and from recipients' peripheral blood.

Germline values: CDR1 MNHEY, CDR2 SVGAGI. The V end lost 5 bases, the J end lost 6 bases, and 13 bases lay between the germline ends. The CDR3 runs 14 residues. MiXCR, applied by TCRdb to the reads, yields one record per CDR3 protein. This sample has approximately 9,400 distinct CDR3 sequences, with around 19% found just once. This clonotype showed up many times. The receptor's source is a human patient who had a liver transplant. Some T cells may be transferred from the graft donor. The J gene is TRBJ2-2, the V gene TRBV6-5; possibly TRBD1 for D (8 bases). CDR3: CASSDRGGAGELFF. Written as DNA, the CDR3 is TGTGCCAGCAGTGACAGGGGAGGGGCCGGGGAGCTGTTTTTT.